The entry below describes one T cell receptor beta chain. Its antigen is not identified. The V gene lost 6 bases and the J gene lost 8 bases, with 10 bases spanning the gap. The CDR3 has 11 amino acids. The germline V gene has CDR1 MNHEY and CDR2 SVGAGI. The data derive from a study of blood T cells in healthy people across ages. Study-level points and caveats: Bulk PBMC profiling left naive and antigen-experienced comparisons inconclusive.

The authors ran a second PCR of roughly 6 to 12 cycles using a sample-barcoded 5' primer and a J-beta primer mix. A template-switch adaptor with 12 random nucleotides tagged each cDNA molecule. A single record per CDR3 protein comes from TCRdb applying MiXCR to the 5' RACE reads. The data hold fewer than 600,000 distinct CDR3 sequences, with 25% to 35% observed a single time. These records were also assigned to another study, of T cells of mothers and their children.

V is TRBV6-5 and J is TRBJ1-2; D possibly corresponds to TRBD1 (5 bases). The receptor was derived from a boy aged 2 to 10 in good health. The sample taken for sequencing was blood. DNA of the CDR3: TGTGCCAGCAGGAGGGGTTACGGCTACACCTTC. It is translated as CASRRGYGYTF.